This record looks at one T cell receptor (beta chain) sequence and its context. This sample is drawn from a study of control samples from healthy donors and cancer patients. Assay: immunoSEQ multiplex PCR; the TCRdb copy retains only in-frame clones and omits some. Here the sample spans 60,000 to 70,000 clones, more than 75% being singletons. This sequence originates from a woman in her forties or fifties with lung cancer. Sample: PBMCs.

CDR3: CASSLGMTANYGYTF. CDR3 coding DNA: TGTGCCAGCAGTTTAGGGATGACAGCTAACTATGGCTACACCTTC. The V call is TRBV28, the J call TRBJ1-2; tentatively, D is TRBD1 (5 bases). Germline V lookup: CDR1 MDHEN, CDR2 SYDVKM. The V gene lost 2 bases and the J gene lost 0 bases, with 10 bases spanning the gap. The CDR3 spans 15 residues.